This TCR beta chain appears in the sequencing data of a study of cytomegalovirus exposure and HLA in healthy donors. The overall study: Of all 400 or so donors who were genotyped, around 82% belonged to the Caucasian-associated ancestry cluster. Whole-study results and caveats: Relative to the approximately 660-donor mean, N-insertions were reportedly fewer in an Asian-associated ancestry cluster in a later analysis. A later analysis linked some 17,000 TCR beta sequences to HLA alleles at 0.05 false discovery rate.

V was clipped by 4 bases and J by 9 bases; unmatched bases: 12. Germline CDR1 PRHDT, CDR2 FYEKMQ (reference sequence). This CDR3 region has 17 residues. Though nominally healthy at sampling, donors likely had unrecorded immune exposures. To note about this clone: What it binds is not known.

With 60 Vbeta and 13 Jbeta primers, the PCR was carried out. Profiled with immunoSEQ multiplex PCR; TCRdb holds only in-frame clones, not every one. The sample yields about 160,000 clones, around 69% seen once. The chain carries TRBV13 and TRBJ2-1, with 13 bases aligning to TRBD2. The specimen sequenced was PBMCs. This receptor was obtained from a man between 60 and 75 years old in good health and CMV-seronegative. The CDR3 DNA sequence: TGTGCCAGCAGCTCCCCCCAACTAGCGGGAGGGCCCGCTGAGCAGTTCTTC. Translating gives CASSSPQLAGGPAEQFF.